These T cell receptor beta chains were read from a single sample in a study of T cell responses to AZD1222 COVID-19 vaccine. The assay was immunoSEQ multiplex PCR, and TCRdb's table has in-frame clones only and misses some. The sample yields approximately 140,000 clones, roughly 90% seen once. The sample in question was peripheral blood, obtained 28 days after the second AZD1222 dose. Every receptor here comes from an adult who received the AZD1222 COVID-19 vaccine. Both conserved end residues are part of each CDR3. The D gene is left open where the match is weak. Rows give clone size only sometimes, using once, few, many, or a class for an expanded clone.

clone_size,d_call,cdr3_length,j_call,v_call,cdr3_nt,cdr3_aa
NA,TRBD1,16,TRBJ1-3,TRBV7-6,TGTGCCAGCAGCAGGGGACAGGGGAGCTCTGGAAACACCATATATTTT,CASSRGQGSSGNTIYF
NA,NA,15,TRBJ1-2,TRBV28,TGTGCCAGCAGTTTGTTCATCCGGGGCCAGAGAGGCTACACCTTC,CASSLFIRGQRGYTF
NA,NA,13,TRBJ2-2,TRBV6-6,TGTGCCAGCAGTTACTCGGACCTCGGGGAGCTGTTTTTT,CASSYSDLGELFF
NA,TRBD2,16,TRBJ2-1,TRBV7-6,TGTGCCAGCAGCTTGTTAGCGGGAGTCTACTACAATGAGCAGTTCTTC,CASSLLAGVYYNEQFF
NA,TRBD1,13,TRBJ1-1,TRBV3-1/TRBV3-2,TGTGCCAGCAGCCCCCGGGACAGCACTGAAGCTTTCTTT,CASSPRDSTEAFF
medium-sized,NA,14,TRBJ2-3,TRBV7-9,TGTGCCAGCAGCCACTTGGACCTCACAGATACGCAGTATTTT,CASSHLDLTDTQYF
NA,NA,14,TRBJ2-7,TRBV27,TGTGCCAGCAGTTTAGTTGCGGGAAGTCACGAGCAGTACTTC,CASSLVAGSHEQYF
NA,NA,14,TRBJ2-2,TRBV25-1,TGTGCCAGCCTACCCAGGGGGAACACCGGGGAGCTGTTTTTT,CASLPRGNTGELFF
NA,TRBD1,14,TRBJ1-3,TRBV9,TGTGCCAGCAGCGGACAGGGGGGACGAAACACCATATATTTT,CASSGQGGRNTIYF
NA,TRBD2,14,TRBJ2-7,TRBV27,TGTGCCAGCAGTTTAGGGCGGGAGGCCTACGAGCAGTACTTC,CASSLGREAYEQYF
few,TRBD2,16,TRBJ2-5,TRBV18,TGTGCCAGCTCACCTCAGACTAGCGGGAGTGGTGAGACCCAGTACTTC,CASSPQTSGSGETQYF
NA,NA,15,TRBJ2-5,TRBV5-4,TGTGCCAGCAGCTTGGTGGGCCGAAGCCAAGAGACCCAGTACTTC,CASSLVGRSQETQYF
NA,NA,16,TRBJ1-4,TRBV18,TGTGCCAGCTCATCGGGTCGACAGATTTCTTATGAAAAACTGTTTTTT,CASSSGRQISYEKLFF
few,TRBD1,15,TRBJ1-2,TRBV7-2,TGTGCCAGCAGCCCTAGACGCTCAGGGGGCTATGGCTACACCTTC,CASSPRRSGGYGYTF
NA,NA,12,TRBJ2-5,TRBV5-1,TGCGCCAGCAGCTTGGAGCAAGAGACCCAGTACTTC,CASSLEQETQYF
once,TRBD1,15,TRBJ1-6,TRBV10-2,TGCGCCAGCAGTGAGGGGCGGACAGGGAGTTCACCCCTCCACTTT,CASSEGRTGSSPLHF
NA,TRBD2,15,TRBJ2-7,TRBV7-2,TGTGCCAGCAGAAGCGGGAGGGGGAGCTCCTACGAGCAGTACTTC,CASRSGRGSSYEQYF
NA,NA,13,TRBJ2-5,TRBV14,TGTGCCAGCAGCCCCCAAAGGGTGGAGACCCAGTACTTC,CASSPQRVETQYF
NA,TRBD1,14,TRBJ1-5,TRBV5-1,TGCGCCAGCAGCTCCGGACAGGGGGCAGGGCCCCAGCATTTT,CASSSGQGAGPQHF
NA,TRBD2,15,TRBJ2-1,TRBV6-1,TGTGCCAGCAGACCCAGCGGGAGGGGGGTCAATGAGCAGTTCTTC,CASRPSGRGVNEQFF
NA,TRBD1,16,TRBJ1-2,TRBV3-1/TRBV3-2,TGTGCCAGCAGCCCGCATGACCGGGACAGGGATCGCAGCTACACCTTC,CASSPHDRDRDRSYTF
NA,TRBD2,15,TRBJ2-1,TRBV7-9,TGTGCCAGCAGCCCCTTCAGCGGGAGAGGGAATGAGCAGTTCTTC,CASSPFSGRGNEQFF
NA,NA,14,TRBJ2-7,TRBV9,TGTGCCAGCAGCACCCGACTGAGCTCCTACGAGCAGTACTTC,CASSTRLSSYEQYF
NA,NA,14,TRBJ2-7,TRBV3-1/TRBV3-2,TGTGCCAGCAGCCAAGACCTAGCGTCCTACGAGCAGTACTTC,CASSQDLASYEQYF
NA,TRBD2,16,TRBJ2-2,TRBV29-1,TGCAGCGCGGGACTAGCGGGAGGGCCGGGCACCGGGGAGCTGTTTTTT,CSAGLAGGPGTGELFF
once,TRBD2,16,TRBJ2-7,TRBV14,TGTGCCAGCAGCCAAGAGGCGGGAGGGGGCTCCTACGAGCAGTACTTC,CASSQEAGGGSYEQYF
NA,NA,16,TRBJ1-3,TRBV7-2,TGTGCCAGCAGCTACGTTGACAGAAACTCTGGAAACACCATATATTTT,CASSYVDRNSGNTIYF
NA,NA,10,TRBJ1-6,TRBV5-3,TGTGCCAGAAGCTGTTCTCCCCTCCACTTT,CARSCSPLHF
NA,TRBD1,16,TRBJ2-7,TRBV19,TGTGCCAGTAGTTTACACTGGGGACAGGGGGCCTACGAGCAGTACTTC,CASSLHWGQGAYEQYF
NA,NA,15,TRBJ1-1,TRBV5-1,TGCGCCAGCAGCCTGCAGCGGGGTGGGGGCACTGAAGCTTTCTTT,CASSLQRGGGTEAFF
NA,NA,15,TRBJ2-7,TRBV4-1,TGCGCCAGCAGCCAAGAACAAGGACAAGGCTACGAGCAGTACTTC,CASSQEQGQGYEQYF
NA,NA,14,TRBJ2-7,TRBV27,TGTGCCAGCGCCGACTCGATCGAAAACTACGAGCAGTACTTC,CASADSIENYEQYF
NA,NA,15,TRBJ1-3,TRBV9,TGTGCCAGCAGCGTAGATGGCAGACCTGGAAACACCATATATTTT,CASSVDGRPGNTIYF
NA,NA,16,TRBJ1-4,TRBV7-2,TGTGCCAGCAGCTTAGGCATCAGGGTTATTGAGGAAAAACTGTTTTTT,CASSLGIRVIEEKLFF
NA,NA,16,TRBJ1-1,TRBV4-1,TGCGCCAGCAGCCAAGAGAGCCCAGGGGAAGACACTGAAGCTTTCTTT,CASSQESPGEDTEAFF
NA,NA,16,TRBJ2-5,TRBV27,TGTGCCAGCAGGAAAACAACCGGGATTCTAAGAGAGACCCAGTACTTC,CASRKTTGILRETQYF
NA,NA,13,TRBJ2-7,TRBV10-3,TGTGCCATCAGTGAGCAGGGGAGTACGCAGCAGTACTTC,CAISEQGSTQQYF
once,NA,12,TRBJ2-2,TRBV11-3,TGTGCCAGCAGCTTAAACACCGGGGAGCTGTTTTTT,CASSLNTGELFF
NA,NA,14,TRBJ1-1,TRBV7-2,TGTGCCAGCACCCCCCGGCAGATAGACACTGAAGCTTTCTTT,CASTPRQIDTEAFF
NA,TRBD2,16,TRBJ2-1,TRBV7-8,TGTGCCAGCAGCGTCCCGGCGGGAGGGCCTTACAATGAGCAGTTCTTC,CASSVPAGGPYNEQFF
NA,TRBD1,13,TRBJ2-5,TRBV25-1,TGTGCCAGCAGTTCAGGGGGCCAAGAGACCCAGTACTTC,CASSSGGQETQYF
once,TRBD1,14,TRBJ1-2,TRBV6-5,TGTGCCAGCAGTACCGGTGAACAGGGGGATGGCTACACCTTC,CASSTGEQGDGYTF